The present TCR beta chain was sequenced within a study of CD8+ T cells in alopecia areata. Study-level information: Oral tofacitinib, 5 to 10 mg twice daily, was given in an open-label trial.

CDR1 and CDR2 (germline): ENHRY, SYGVKD. CDR3 length: 11 residues. Trimming left V 11 bases short and J 0 bases short, with 6 bases between. Following extraction, RNA underwent reverse transcription to cDNA, which served as the sequencing template. The repertoire was sequenced with immunoSEQ multiplex PCR; TCRdb's copy has only in-frame clones and lacks some. The table includes approximately 300,000 clones, roughly 50% detected once. Described treatment: oral pan-JAK inhibitor, 5-10 mg twice daily. Obtained from alopecia areata patients were lesional scalp punch biopsies along with peripheral blood. CD4+ and CD8+ T cells were sorted from PBMCs stained for CD3, CD4 and CD8.

This receptor was identified in a human donor with alopecia areata. The specimen comprised CD4+ T cells sorted from blood, sampled at week 24, from a patient treated with tofacitinib. The V and J genes are TRBV10-3 and TRBJ2-3; no clear D gene. CDR3 DNA: TGTGCCTCCTTCAGCACAGATACGCAGTATTTT. It yields the protein CASFSTDTQYF.